This T cell receptor (beta chain) derives from a study of T-cell reconstitution after alpha-beta-depleted transplantation in children. Findings of the study overall: Some patients owed their high day-60 TCRbeta diversity to surviving recipient T cells and thymic progenitors. T-cell numbers and diversity one year post-transplant derived largely from freshly generated T cells. The origin of alpha-beta T cells about two months after transplant was reportedly several hundred expanded graft clones.

For TCRbeta, the library was prepared with unique molecular identifiers. TCRdb re-derived calls from the PCR reads in MiXCR, one entry per CDR3 protein. The sample lists 60,000 to 70,000 distinct CDR3 sequences, just under 5% occurring once. V was shortened by 1 base and J by 8 bases, with 5 bases between the two germline ends. The CDR3 extends over 11 amino acids. Germline values: CDR1 SQVTM, CDR2 ANQGSEA. This clonotype was picked up many times. The antigen is undetermined. This receptor was taken from a boy less than two years old who had a stem cell transplant for acute myeloid leukemia, so the T cells may come from the graft donor. Source: PBMCs, mostly from graft donor cells, taken 180 days after TCRalphabeta/CD19-depleted stem cell transplant. The rearrangement links TRBV29-1 to TRBJ1-4; no clear D gene. CDR3 region: CSVEVGEKLFF. The CDR3 coding sequence is TGCAGCGTTGAAGTGGGGGAAAAACTGTTTTTT.